This T cell receptor (beta chain) was found in a study of brain T cells in children with intractable seizures. The germline V gene encodes CDR1 SGHNT and CDR2 YENEEA. Trimming took 5 bases from V and 6 from J; bases not matched to a gene: 10. There are 15 residues in the CDR3. The method was immunoSEQ multiplex PCR; TCRdb's version includes in-frame clones alone and lacks a portion of them. This sample has over 20,000 clones, with approximately 94% found just once. This TCR was sampled from a boy aged 10-17 years with focal cortical dysplasia and intractable seizures. Sequences were derived from peripheral blood, sampled at surgery. The chain couples TRBV11-3 to TRBJ2-7; 10 bases fit TRBD1. CDR3 in DNA: TGTGCCAGCAGCCCCGGCAGGGACAGGGGCTTCGAGCAGTACTTC. This encodes CASSPGRDRGFEQYF.